This is a list of T cell receptor beta chains from one sample in a study of blood T cell repertoires in COVID-19. Sequenced by immunoSEQ multiplex PCR; TCRdb stores in-frame clones only, minus some. The repertoire holds 150,000 to 200,000 clones, with approximately 80% as singletons. The sequencing sample was made of peripheral blood. Receptor source: a human donor in a cohort sampled during active COVID-19. Each CDR3 is given with its conserved first and last residue. The D gene is left open where the match is weak. Size is stated for part of the rows, as once, few or many counts, or as a class when the clone is expanded.

v_gene	abundance	j_gene	d_gene	CDR3nt	CDR3aa
TRBV6-2/TRBV6-3	.	TRBJ1-6	TRBD1	TGTGCCAGCAGTCAGACAGGGATTGATTCACCCCTCCACTTT	CASSQTGIDSPLHF
TRBV19	.	TRBJ2-7	TRBD2	TGTGCCAGTAGTATGGCGGGGGGCTACGAGCAGTACTTC	CASSMAGGYEQYF
TRBV5-1	few	TRBJ1-1	TRBD1	TGCGCCAGCAGCGGGGGACAGGGGAACACTGAAGCTTTCTTT	CASSGGQGNTEAFF
TRBV6-2/TRBV6-3	few	TRBJ1-2	.	TGTGCCAGCACCCCCGCGACGGAGTTCTCCAAAGGCTACACCTTC	CASTPATEFSKGYTF
TRBV5-1	.	TRBJ2-7	.	TGCGCCAGCAGCCTGCCCAACGGCTACGAGCAGTACTTC	CASSLPNGYEQYF
TRBV11-2	.	TRBJ2-7	TRBD2	TGTGCCAGCAGCTCCGGACTAGCGGGAGGCGAGCAGTACTTC	CASSSGLAGGEQYF
TRBV27	.	TRBJ2-6	.	TGTGCCAGCAGTTGGAGGGGGGCCAACGTCCTGACTTTC	CASSWRGANVLTF
TRBV25-1	once	TRBJ2-7	.	TGTGCCAGCAGTGAACCAAAGGGGACCTACGAGCAGTACTTC	CASSEPKGTYEQYF
TRBV6-5	.	TRBJ1-5	TRBD1	TGTGCCAGCAGACAGGGGATGAGCAATCAGCCCCAGCATTTT	CASRQGMSNQPQHF
TRBV4-3	.	TRBJ2-6	.	TGCGCCAGCAGCCAAGATGCAGGGGCTGGGGCCAACGTCCTGACTTTC	CASSQDAGAGANVLTF
TRBV19	once	TRBJ1-5	TRBD1	TGTGCCAGTAGTCTCCCTCCCGGGACAGGGGAACAGCCCCAGCATTTT	CASSLPPGTGEQPQHF
TRBV28	.	TRBJ1-3	.	TGTGCCAGCAGTTTAGTCAGGGCTCCTGGAAACACCATATATTTT	CASSLVRAPGNTIYF
TRBV28	.	TRBJ2-1	TRBD1	TGTGCCAGCACGGGACAGGTTTGGAATGAGCAGTTCTTC	CASTGQVWNEQFF
TRBV6-5	.	TRBJ2-7	.	TGTGCCAGCAGTTACTCGAACCGGCGGACCTACGAGCAGTACTTC	CASSYSNRRTYEQYF
TRBV18	few	TRBJ2-7	.	TGTGCCAGCGGCCGGGACACCAGCTCCTACGAGCAGTACTTC	CASGRDTSSYEQYF
TRBV7-3	.	TRBJ1-1	.	TGTGCCAGCAGCTTAAATTCCGTGAACACTGAAGCTTTCTTT	CASSLNSVNTEAFF
TRBV19	.	TRBJ1-3	.	TGTGCCAGTAGTATAGATCGAACCGGGGATCTCTCTGGAAACACCATATATTTT	CASSIDRTGDLSGNTIYF
TRBV4-3	.	TRBJ1-1	.	TGCGCCAGCAGCCAGGGCCCCCGTGAAGCTTTCTTT	CASSQGPREAFF
TRBV6-2/TRBV6-3	.	TRBJ2-7	TRBD2	TGTGCCAGCAGTCAGCGGGAGGGCCAAAACGAGCAGTACTTC	CASSQREGQNEQYF
TRBV5-4	.	TRBJ2-5	TRBD1	TGTGCCAGCAGCCTTGCCAACAGGGGGGAGACCCAGTACTTC	CASSLANRGETQYF
TRBV7-3	.	TRBJ2-7	TRBD2	TGTGCCAGCAGCAGGACACGGGGGGACGAGCAGTACTTC	CASSRTRGDEQYF
TRBV9	few	TRBJ2-5	TRBD2	TGTGCCAGCAGCGTATCTGCGGGGGGGACCGAAGAGACCCAGTACTTC	CASSVSAGGTEETQYF